This T cell receptor beta chain came from a study of blood T cells in healthy people across ages. Background on the study: Per two T cells, about one barcoded beta molecule was captured through template switching. Study findings and constraints: Naive CD4+ cell counts and diversity both ran higher in long-lived than in aged donors.

V lost 1 base, J lost 7 bases, and 16 bases stayed unmatched. The germline V gene has CDR1 SGHRS and CDR2 YFSETQ. There are 17 residues in the CDR3. Primers used in a second PCR of roughly 6 to 11 cycles were a sample-barcoded 5' primer and a J-beta primer mix. Unique molecular identifiers of 12 random nucleotides labeled each cDNA. Each CDR3 protein gets one entry after TCRdb re-called the 5' RACE reads with MiXCR. The table lists 630,000 or so distinct CDR3 sequences, roughly 31% of them singletons. With regard to this clonotype: No antigen is known for it.

The sample comprised blood. The clonotype comes from a woman aged 80 or older in good health. The chain combines TRBV5-1 with TRBJ1-2, with 7 bases that match TRBD1. CDR3 sequence reads: CASSLTTGSSYRGGYTF. The CDR3 DNA is TGCGCCAGCAGCTTGACGACAGGGTCAAGCTACCGCGGTGGCTACACCTTC.